A single sample gave rise to the 29 T cell receptor beta chains below, sequenced in a study of blood T cell repertoires in COVID-19. Here immunoSEQ multiplex PCR was the method, and the copy in TCRdb shows in-frame clones only, minus some. Of about 380,000 clones detected, approximately 84% appear once; the ten largest clones hold about 3%. The sequencing sample was made of PBMCs or T cells enriched from blood (not recorded which). The receptors shown here come from a woman in her twenties or thirties who had recovered from COVID-19.

The chain recombines TRBV5-1 with TRBJ2-2, with a weak D call TRBD2 (5 bases). The CDR3 covers 15 residues. The germline V gene has CDR1 SGHRS and CDR2 YFSETQ. The V end lost 1 base, the J end lost 1 base, and 8 bases lay between the germline ends. CDR3 coding DNA: TGCGCCAGCAGCTTGCCCAGCGGGAACACCGGGGAGCTGTTTTTT. Its protein is CASSLPSGNTGELFF.

The chain joins TRBV19 to TRBJ1-1; TRBD1 might be the D (5 bases). V lost 5 bases and J 5 bases, leaving 18 bases between the germline ends. The CDR3 spans 15 residues. Germline CDR1 and CDR2: LNHDA and SQIVND (reference sequence). The CDR3 DNA follows: TGTGCCAGTAGTTCCCGCTGGGAGGGACGGACTGAAGCTTTCTTT. This sequence encodes CASSSRWEGRTEAFF.

Concerning this clone itself: The same CDR3 is also encoded by other DNA sequences in this sample. The chain is built from TRBV5-1 and TRBJ2-7; the match to TRBD2 covers 11 bases. Germline assignment: CDR1 SGHRS and CDR2 YFSETQ. V was pared by 2 bases and J by 4 bases, with 2 bases of the junction left unmatched. CDR3 length equals 14 residues. DNA for the CDR3: TGCGCCAGCAGCTTAACTAGCGGGAGTTACGAGCAGTACTTC. Translated: CASSLTSGSYEQYF.

The chain links TRBV3-1 (or the pseudogene TRBV3-2) to TRBJ2-1, with TRBD2 matching 9 bases. The CDR3 is 16 residues long. After removal of 0 bases from V and 7 bases from J, the junction contained 7 bases not matched to a gene. Germline V gene lookup returns CDR1 LGHDT and CDR2 YNNKEL (reference sequence). This chain's CDR3 is CASSQDGGSGSNEQFF. The DNA for the CDR3 is TGTGCCAGCAGCCAAGATGGAGGTAGCGGGAGTAATGAGCAGTTCTTC.

The V gene is TRBV18, the J gene TRBJ2-3; 9 bases align to TRBD2. Germline loops: CDR1 KGHSH, CDR2 LQKENI. This CDR3 is built from 18 residues. J lost 4 bases, V lost 3 bases, and 14 bases had no gene match. CDR3 region: CASSPGLAWLQSSDTQYF. CDR3 nucleotides: TGTGCCAGCTCACCCGGACTAGCGTGGTTACAATCCTCAGATACGCAGTATTTT.

The gene calls are TRBV3-1 (or the pseudogene TRBV3-2) and TRBJ2-7, with D possibly being TRBD2 (7 bases). Germline V CDR1 and CDR2: LGHDT, YNNKEL (reference sequence). The CDR3 runs to 16 residues. V was pared by 3 bases and J by 0 bases, with 15 bases between. The DNA for the CDR3 is TGTGCCAGCAGCCATAGGGGCGGGGGCAGCTCCTACGAGCAGTACTTC. Amino acids: CASSHRGGGSSYEQYF.

J is TRBJ1-3 and V is TRBV9, with D unresolved. The CDR3 sequence is 12 residues long. Trimming pared 5 bases from V and 2 bases from J, leaving 5 bases between. Germline V gene lookup returns CDR1 SGDLS and CDR2 YYNGEE. In nucleotides, the CDR3 is TGTGCCAGCAGTACTCCTGGAAACACCATATATTTT. Protein product: CASSTPGNTIYF.

J is TRBJ1-1 and V is TRBV5-1, with D perhaps TRBD1 (6 bases). The V and J ends lost 4 bases and 1 base respectively, with 14 bases between them. Germline V lookup: CDR1 SGHRS, CDR2 YFSETQ. The length of the CDR3 is 15 residues. The CDR3 nucleotides read TGCGCCAGCAGCACCGGACAGCCGAGGAACACTGAAGCTTTCTTT. Translated: CASSTGQPRNTEAFF.

This chain uses TRBV28 with TRBJ2-3, with 7 bases fitting TRBD2. Looked up from germline, CDR1 is MDHEN and CDR2 is SYDVKM. J gave up 4 bases and V 4 bases, and 8 bases lay outside the gene matches. This CDR3 spans 15 amino acids. CDR3 coding DNA: TGTGCCAGCAGTTATCACGGGAGGTCGCCAGATACGCAGTATTTT. Translated, it gives CASSYHGRSPDTQYF.

The V gene is TRBV10-3, the J gene TRBJ1-3; 11 bases align to TRBD1. Trimming removed 3 bases from V and 4 bases from J; junction bases left unmatched: 5. CDR1 ENHRY and CDR2 SYGVKD come from the germline V gene. This CDR3 contains 16 residues. CDR3 loop: CAISDLGTGGGNTIYF. CDR3 sequence (DNA): TGTGCCATCAGTGACCTAGGGACAGGGGGGGGAAACACCATATATTTT.

V usage is TRBV29-1 and J usage is TRBJ1-2, with a possible D match to TRBD1 (5 bases). V lost 6 bases to trimming and J lost 0 bases, with 14 bases between them. The CDR3 runs 14 residues. Germline V gene lookup returns CDR1 SQVTM and CDR2 ANQGSEA. CDR3 sequence reads: CSVGRDPANYGYTF. The CDR3 DNA is TGCAGCGTCGGCAGGGATCCAGCTAACTATGGCTACACCTTC.

The V call is TRBV7-9, the J call TRBJ2-3; unclear D gene. Trimming shortened V by 5 bases and J by 1 base, and 7 bases separated the two germline ends. CDR1 is SEHNR, CDR2 FQNEAQ, per germline (reference sequence). There are 13 residues in the CDR3. This CDR3 is CASSPSGTDTQYF. The CDR3 coding sequence is TGTGCCAGCAGCCCTTCGGGCACAGATACGCAGTATTTT.

This chain joins TRBV30 and TRBJ2-3; the D is unclear. The CDR3 is made up of 11 amino acids. The germline CDR1 and CDR2 sequences are GTSNPN and SVGIG (reference sequence). V lost 1 base to trimming and J lost 5 bases, with 4 bases between them. CDR3 sequence: CAWSAGDTQYF. CDR3 coding DNA: TGTGCCTGGAGTGCAGGAGATACGCAGTATTTT.

This chain uses TRBV10-3 with TRBJ1-4, with D possibly being TRBD1 (6 bases). V was clipped by 5 bases and J by 5 bases, with 18 bases between them. The CDR3 runs 16 residues. In germline, CDR1 is ENHRY, CDR2 SYGVKD. This chain's CDR3 is CAISQPGTKENEKLFF. The DNA of the CDR3 is TGTGCCATCAGTCAACCCGGGACAAAAGAAAATGAAAAACTGTTTTTT.

This rearrangement joins TRBV6-4 to TRBJ1-1; 9 nucleotides match TRBD1. Germline lookup yields CDR1 MRHNA and CDR2 SNTAGT. The ends lost 2 bases at V and 10 bases at J; junction bases unmatched: 14. The CDR3 sequence is 16 residues long. The CDR3 DNA follows: TGTGCCAGCAGTGACACCATAGGGGGGACAGGGACAGCAGCTTTCTTT. Amino acid sequence: CASSDTIGGTGTAAFF.

The chain is built from TRBV4-1 and TRBJ2-3; TRBD2 aligns across 12 bases. J lost 1 base, V lost 6 bases, and 2 bases had no gene match. The CDR3 contains 15 residues. From germline, CDR1 is MGHRA and CDR2 YSYEKL. The CDR3 loop reads CASSRLAGGTDTQYF. The CDR3 region has the DNA TGCGCCAGCAGTCGACTAGCGGGAGGCACAGATACGCAGTATTTT.

V and J are TRBV5-5 and TRBJ2-7; D is possibly TRBD1 (5 bases). V was clipped by 0 bases and J by 3 bases, with 10 bases between them. The CDR3 contains 14 residues. Germline assignment: CDR1 SGHKS and CDR2 YYEKEE (reference sequence). CDR3 in amino acids: CASSLGGRDYEQYF. In nucleotides, the CDR3 is TGTGCCAGCAGCTTGGGGGGCAGGGACTACGAGCAGTACTTC.

This chain uses TRBV29-1 with TRBJ1-2; D is undetermined. The V end was cut by 3 bases, the J end by 4 bases, with 12 bases between. CDR1 SQVTM and CDR2 ANQGSEA come from the germline V gene. CDR3 length: 13 amino acids. CDR3 sequence: CSVEPQSFYGYTF. DNA for the CDR3: TGCAGCGTTGAGCCACAGAGCTTCTATGGCTACACCTTC. Full variable domain (rest looked up from reference TRBV29-1 and TRBJ1-2): SAVISQKPSRDICQRGTSLTIQCQVDSQVTMMFWYRQQPGQSLTLIATANQGSEATYESGFVIDKFPISRPNLTFSTLTVSNMSPEDSSIYLCSVEPQSFYGYTFGSGTRLTVV.

This chain connects TRBV7-8 to TRBJ2-7; D unclear. Trimming left V 3 bases short and J 1 base short, with 7 bases between. There are 13 residues in the CDR3. The germline gives CDR1 SGHVS, CDR2 FQNEAQ. The CDR3, as DNA: TGTGCCAGCAGCTTCCCCAGTTCCTACGAGCAGTACTTC. This gives the protein CASSFPSSYEQYF.

The chain has TRBV7-6 and TRBJ1-2; D is perhaps TRBD1 (6 bases). The CDR3 runs 17 residues. The V gene lost 0 bases and the J gene lost 0 bases, with 14 bases spanning the gap. Per the germline V gene, CDR1 is SGHVS and CDR2 is FNYEAQ. For the CDR3, the DNA is TGTGCCAGCAGCTTAGCGCGGGGGGGCGATACTAACTATGGCTACACCTTC. This translates into CASSLARGGDTNYGYTF. The full variable domain, with the rest looked up from reference TRBV7-6 and TRBJ1-2, is GAGVSQSPRYKVTKRGQDVALRCDPISGHVSLYWYRQALGQGPEFLTYFNYEAQQDKSGLPNDRFSAERPEGSISTLTIQRTEQRDSAMYRCASSLARGGDTNYGYTFGSGTRLTVV.

The rearrangement uses TRBV12-5 and TRBJ2-1; perhaps TRBD1 as D (6 bases). Trimming stripped 0 bases from V and 6 bases from J, with 12 bases between. The CDR3 covers 15 residues. CDR1 is LGHNT, CDR2 FRNRAP, per germline. CDR3 region: CASGLVQGRFNEQFF. CDR3 DNA sequence: TGTGCTAGTGGTTTGGTACAGGGACGCTTCAATGAGCAGTTCTTC.

This sequence joins TRBV11-2 and TRBJ1-1; the match to TRBD1 covers 8 bases. Germline values: CDR1 SGHAT, CDR2 FQNNGV. The CDR3 totals 14 residues. Trimming at V came to 1 base and at J to 4 bases, leaving 2 bases not matched to a gene. The CDR3 loop reads CASSLAGGGTEAFF. The CDR3, as DNA: TGTGCCAGCAGCTTAGCAGGGGGCGGCACTGAAGCTTTCTTT.

Comments on this clone: Other DNA variants within this sample encode the same CDR3. The chain combines TRBV2 with TRBJ1-1; D is uncertain. This CDR3 has 12 amino acids. The ends were cut back, 6 bases at V and 5 bases at J, with 10 bases in the middle. The germline CDR1 and CDR2 sequences are SNHLY and FYNNEI. As DNA, the CDR3 is TGTGCCAGCAGCGAAAGCGGTACTGAAGCTTTCTTT. Translation gives CASSESGTEAFF.

The rearrangement links TRBV12-5 to TRBJ2-3; 12 bases map to TRBD2. This CDR3 is built from 16 residues. Trimming at V came to 5 bases and at J to 9 bases, leaving 12 bases not matched to a gene. CDR1 LGHNT and CDR2 FRNRAP come from the germline V gene. The chain's CDR3 is CASGPQTSGSFTTQYF. As DNA, the CDR3 is TGTGCTAGTGGTCCCCAGACTAGCGGGAGCTTCACCACGCAGTATTTT.

V and J are TRBV30 and TRBJ1-1, with D unresolved. The CDR3 contains 13 residues. V was trimmed by 2 bases and J by 0 bases, leaving 7 bases between them. Looked up from germline, CDR1 is GTSNPN and CDR2 is SVGIG (reference sequence). Here the CDR3 reads CAWSPPVNTEAFF. The CDR3 coding sequence is TGTGCCTGGAGTCCCCCGGTGAACACTGAAGCTTTCTTT. Variable domain in full (rest from reference TRBV30 and TRBJ1-1): SQTIHQWPATLVQPVGSPLSLECTVEGTSNPNLYWYRQAAGRGLQLLFYSVGIGQISSEVPQNLSASRPQDRQFILSSKKLLLSDSGFYLCAWSPPVNTEAFFGQGTRLTVV.

Only one count was recorded for this clone. The rearrangement links TRBV7-9 to TRBJ2-7; the match to TRBD2 covers 7 bases. Germline V gives CDR1 SEHNR, CDR2 FQNEAQ (reference sequence). There are 14 residues in the CDR3. With 2 bases clipped from V and 0 bases from J, the junction kept 1 base outside the gene matches. The CDR3 sequence: CASSLSGTSYEQYF. CDR3 nucleotide sequence: TGTGCCAGCAGCTTAAGCGGGACCTCCTACGAGCAGTACTTC. The full variable domain, rest sourced from reference TRBV7-9 and TRBJ2-7, is DTGVSQNPRHKITKRGQNVTFRCDPISEHNRLYWYRQTLGQGPEFLTYFQNEAQLEKSRLLSDRFSAERPKGSFSTLEIQRTEQGDSAMYLCASSLSGTSYEQYFGPGTRLTVT.

The chain combines TRBV6-6 with TRBJ2-5; TRBD2 aligns across 10 bases. V was pared by 5 bases and J by 7 bases, with 10 bases of the junction left unmatched. The germline V gene encodes CDR1 MNHNY and CDR2 SVGAGI (reference sequence). The CDR3 is 15 amino acids. The CDR3 DNA reads TGTGCCAGCAGTCCCCTAGCAGCGGGGGGGGCGACCCAGTACTTC. As protein: CASSPLAAGGATQYF.

The gene calls are TRBV6-2 or TRBV6-3 and TRBJ2-5; 7 bases agree with TRBD2. CDR1 is MNHEY, CDR2 SVGEGT, per germline. The J segment lost 0 bases and the V segment lost 4 bases, leaving 8 bases of the junction unmatched. The CDR3 spans 16 residues. CDR3 protein: CASSSGLAGYQETQYF. CDR3 sequence (DNA): TGTGCCAGCAGTTCGGGTTTAGCGGGCTACCAAGAGACCCAGTACTTC.

The V gene is TRBV7-8, the J gene TRBJ1-1; no clear D. CDR1 and CDR2 from the germline V gene are SGHVS and FQNEAQ. Trimming took off 0 bases at V and 5 bases at J, with 10 bases between the two ends. This CDR3 region has 14 residues. CDR3 region: CASSLAEAGTEAFF. As DNA, the CDR3 is TGTGCCAGCAGCTTAGCGGAGGCGGGGACTGAAGCTTTCTTT.